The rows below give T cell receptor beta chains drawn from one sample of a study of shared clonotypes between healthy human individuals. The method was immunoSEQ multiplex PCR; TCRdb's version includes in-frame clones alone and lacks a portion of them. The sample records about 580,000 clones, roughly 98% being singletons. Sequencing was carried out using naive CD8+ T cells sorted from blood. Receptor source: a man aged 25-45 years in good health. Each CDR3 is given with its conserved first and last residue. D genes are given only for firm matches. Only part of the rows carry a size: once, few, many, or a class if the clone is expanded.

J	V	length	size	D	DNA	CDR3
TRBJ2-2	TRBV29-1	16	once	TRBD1	TGCAGCGTTGAGCTGACAGGGGCGCGGTCCACCGGGGAGCTGTTTTTT	CSVELTGARSTGELFF
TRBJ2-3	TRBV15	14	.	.	TGTGCCACCAGCAGAGGGTCGGGGACAGATACGCAGTATTTT	CATSRGSGTDTQYF
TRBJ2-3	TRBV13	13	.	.	TGTGCCAGCAGCTCCAAGGGTACGGATACGCAGTATTTT	CASSSKGTDTQYF
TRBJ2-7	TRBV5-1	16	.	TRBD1	TGCGCCAGCAGCTTGGTCGGACAGGGGATCTCCTACGAGCAGTACTTC	CASSLVGQGISYEQYF
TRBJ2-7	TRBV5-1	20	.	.	TGCGCCAGCAGCTTGGCGGTCCGGGACACAGGTAGGGGGGATCCCTACGAGCAGTACTTC	CASSLAVRDTGRGDPYEQYF
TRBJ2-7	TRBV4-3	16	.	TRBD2	TGCGCCAGCAGCCAAGATCTACTAGCGGAGACCTACGAGCAGTACTTC	CASSQDLLAETYEQYF
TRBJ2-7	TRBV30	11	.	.	TGTGCCTGGAGTGTGATAAACGAGCAGTACTTC	CAWSVINEQYF
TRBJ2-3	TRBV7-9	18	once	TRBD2	TGTGCCAGCAGCATACTTAACGTGGGACTAGAAGGCGCAGATACGCAGTATTTT	CASSILNVGLEGADTQYF
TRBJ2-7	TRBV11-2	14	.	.	TGTGCCAGCAGCGCTGAGGCGGGGCGCTACGAGCAGTACTTC	CASSAEAGRYEQYF
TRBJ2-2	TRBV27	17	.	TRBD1	TGTGCCAGCACCAGGGACAGGGGCTCCCTATACACCGGGGAGCTGTTTTTT	CASTRDRGSLYTGELFF
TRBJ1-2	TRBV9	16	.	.	TGTGCCAGCAACACTCTAGACAGGCCGGGGGGCTATGGCTACACCTTC	CASNTLDRPGGYGYTF
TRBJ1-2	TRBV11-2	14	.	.	TGTGCCAGAGAACTTCGTCGAGCCGGCTATGGCTACACCTTC	CARELRRAGYGYTF
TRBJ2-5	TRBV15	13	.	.	TGTGCCACCAGCGATAGCAACCAAGAGACCCAGTACTTC	CATSDSNQETQYF
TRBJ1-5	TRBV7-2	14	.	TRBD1	TGTGCCAGCAGCGGGACAGGCTCGAATCAGCCCCAGCATTTT	CASSGTGSNQPQHF
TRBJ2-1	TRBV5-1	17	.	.	TGCGCCAGCAGCTTGCCCCCTCCGGGGAACTCCTACAATGAGCAGTTCTTC	CASSLPPPGNSYNEQFF
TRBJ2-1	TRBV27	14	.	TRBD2	TGTGCCAGCAGTTTTTCGAGCGGGAGGAATGAGCAGTTCTTC	CASSFSSGRNEQFF
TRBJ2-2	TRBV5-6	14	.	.	TGTGCCAGCACAACACCTACGAACACCGGGGAGCTGTTTTTT	CASTTPTNTGELFF
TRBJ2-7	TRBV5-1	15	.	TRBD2	TGCGCCAGCAGCTTGGAACTAGCGGGAAGCTACGAGCAGTACTTC	CASSLELAGSYEQYF